The rows below give T cell receptor beta chains drawn from one sample of a study of OX40 agonist ivuxolimab in advanced cancers. Here immunoSEQ multiplex PCR was the method, and the copy in TCRdb shows in-frame clones only, minus some. The sample consists of roughly 87,000 clones, approximately 90% of them appearing once. Sequenced here: CD4+ or CD8+ T cells sorted from blood, sampled in a trial of the OX40 agonist ivuxolimab. The receptors were sampled from an adult with an advanced solid tumor such as melanoma, head and neck, liver or kidney cancer. CDR3s include the opening cysteine and the closing phenylalanine or tryptophan. The order of the fields is D gene, V gene, clone size, J gene, CDR3 protein, CDR3 DNA. The D gene is left open where the match is weak. The size field is filled for only some rows; it gives once, few, many or a size class.

TRBD2	TRBV7-9	.	TRBJ2-5	CASSRLAGEYF	TGTGCCAGCAGCCGCCTAGCGGGGGAGTACTTC
TRBD1	TRBV5-6	.	TRBJ1-2	CASSKAGTGNYGYTF	TGTGCCAGCAGCAAGGCCGGGACAGGGAACTATGGCTACACCTTC
TRBD1	TRBV29-1	.	TRBJ2-2	CSVEERSGGSWTGELFF	TGCAGCGTTGAAGAAAGGTCAGGGGGCTCGTGGACCGGGGAGCTGTTTTTT
.	TRBV5-1	.	TRBJ2-7	CASSRTGSYEQYF	TGCGCCAGCAGCCGGACGGGCTCCTACGAGCAGTACTTC
.	TRBV7-3	.	TRBJ2-1	CASSLFTSPYNEQFF	TGTGCCAGCAGCTTATTCACTAGCCCCTACAATGAGCAGTTCTTC
.	TRBV7-9	few	TRBJ2-1	CASSLTPLPGNEQFF	TGTGCCAGCAGCCTGACTCCCCTCCCAGGCAATGAGCAGTTCTTC
.	TRBV2	.	TRBJ1-4	CASSGGLQLNEKLFF	TGTGCCAGCAGTGGGGGGCTACAGTTAAATGAAAAACTGTTTTTT
.	TRBV5-6	.	TRBJ2-7	CASSFGGGPLEQYF	TGTGCCAGCAGCTTTGGCGGAGGCCCCCTCGAGCAGTACTTC
.	TRBV15	.	TRBJ1-1	CATSRVELSTEAFF	TGTGCCACCAGCAGAGTTGAGCTAAGCACTGAAGCTTTCTTT
TRBD1	TRBV4-3	.	TRBJ1-4	CASSPGGGKLFF	TGCGCCAGCAGCCCAGGGGGGGGAAAACTGTTTTTT
.	TRBV27	.	TRBJ1-1	CASSSPGHNTEAFF	TGTGCCAGCAGTTCGCCGGGACATAACACTGAAGCTTTCTTT
.	TRBV15	.	TRBJ2-7	CATSLGPEDEQYF	TGTGCCACCAGTTTGGGACCAGAAGACGAGCAGTACTTC
TRBD1	TRBV9	few	TRBJ1-1	CASSATGGNTEAFF	TGTGCCAGCAGCGCGACAGGGGGGAACACTGAAGCTTTCTTT
.	TRBV13	.	TRBJ2-3	CASLGGSTDTQYF	TGTGCCAGCCTGGGGGGAAGCACAGATACGCAGTATTTT
.	TRBV27	once	TRBJ2-2	CASSLGGSGELFF	TGTGCCAGCAGTTTGGGGGGTTCCGGGGAGCTGTTTTTT
.	TRBV6-1	once	TRBJ1-4	CASSEWQGGVEKLFF	TGTGCCAGCAGTGAATGGCAGGGTGGGGTTGAAAAACTGTTTTTT
TRBD1	TRBV19	.	TRBJ1-2	CASSGVKQGFDGYTF	TGTGCCAGTAGTGGGGTAAAACAGGGGTTTGATGGCTACACCTTC
.	TRBV10-1	.	TRBJ2-7	CASREGSYEQYF	TGCGCCAGCAGGGAGGGGTCCTACGAGCAGTACTTC
.	TRBV21-1	.	TRBJ1-1	CAIPRIYNPDRMNTEAFF	TGTGCCATCCCCAGGATCTACAACCCGGATCGAATGAACACTGAAGCTTTCTTT
.	TRBV6-5	.	TRBJ2-3	CASSYSIGGADTQYF	TGTGCCAGCAGTTACTCGATCGGGGGCGCGGATACGCAGTATTTT